This T cell receptor beta chain is drawn from a study of molecular identifiers for immune sequencing clone quantification (dated by TCRdb to the late 2010s). For the study in its entirety: For a replicate experiment, RNA from roughly 21,000 or 96,000 naive CD8 T cells was divided into five aliquots, and four of the five aliquots were sequenced. This methods study benchmarked molecular-identifier clustering-based TCR repertoire sequencing (MIDCIRS) and TCR RNA copy counting, using CD8 T cells to do so. What the work shows at the level of the full study, not this receptor alone: Highly expanded clone sizes could be underestimated if identical TCR molecules share a barcode. When barcode sub-clustering was omitted, TCR diversity was inflated by chimeric consensus sequences, with chimeras reaching as high as 47%. In CMV-specific effector cells, over 98% of molecules were held by clones above 20 RNA copies, whereas under 1% of molecules were held by such clones in naive cells. The naive libraries included spiked-in Jurkat TCR RNA (roughly 9 copies' worth), and this RNA is not part of the donor repertoire. Modeling estimated about three recovered TCR RNA copies per cell, compared with about ten by digital PCR, which implies about 30% capture efficiency. Spiked-in Jurkat TCR RNA equivalent to a single cell was reported to be detectable even among 850,000 to 1,000,000 naive CD8 T cells.

This clonotype showed up many times. Its antigen target is currently unknown. No base qualities exist here, and no much larger clone lies one base off it. Libraries of naive CD8 T cells were built from anywhere between about 19,000 and 1,100,000 sorted cells, with 10%, 30% or 50% of the purified RNA used. Naive CD8 T cells were FACS-sorted as CD8+CD4-CCR7+CD45RA+ on a BD FACSAria II into RLT Plus buffer. To test detection sensitivity, Jurkat RNA equal to around nine TCR copies was added to samples of roughly 19,000-1,100,000 naive CD8 T cells. CD8 T cells were enriched using RosetteSep CD8+ T Cell Enrichment Cocktail and Ficoll-Paque, and the enriched cells then underwent ACK red cell lysis. The receptor library was made with PCR. The data were produced on an Illumina HiSeq 4000. Bulk TCR libraries were prepared as previously described, using TCR primers listed in Table S5. Total RNA was purified with the Qiagen AllPrep DNA/RNA kit. Before analysis, reads from multiple sequencing runs of the same library were pooled. The source study handled its data this way. Reads were retained only if the reads had an exact TCR constant sequence, and the retained reads were trimmed to 150 nt and grouped according to their 12-nt molecular barcodes. Reads in each barcode group were sub-clustered using a 15% Levenshtein threshold, and a quality-weighted consensus sequence was built for each RNA molecule. Non-functional sequences were discarded, and so were lower-count sequences lying one edit away from another sequence. On the basis of fitting two negative binomial distributions, barcode sub-clusters with fewer than 20% of the maximum read count were discarded. The public reads were reanalyzed by TCRdb: fastp trimming at Q25, MiXCR alignment, in-frame beta chains only. Identical CDR3 proteins give one entry, which carries the most common genes and DNA. The V and J calls, along with clone size, are taken from TCRdb and not from the paper's own processing. The sample yields 40,000 to 45,000 distinct CDR3 sequences; over 15% were counted once. The leading ten clones occupy roughly 1% of the sample.

Reading the germline V gene gives CDR1 SQVTM and CDR2 ANQGSEA. Trimmed from V: 6 bases; trimmed from J: 3 bases; junction bases lacking a gene match: 13. From cysteine to phenylalanine, the CDR3 is 16 amino acids long. Only the CDR3 DNA stays, 48 bases, in frame from base 1. The material sequenced was naive CD8+ T cells from blood, with Jurkat cell RNA spiked in. Sample cell subset or site, as interpreted from the label and publication: FACS-sorted CD8+CD4-CCR7+CD45RA+ naive T cells. This chain is built from TRBV29-1 and TRBJ2-2, with 7 junctional bases fitting TRBD1. The sequence came from a human donor in good health. Some libraries in this study had Jurkat cell RNA spiked in. The CDR3 protein is CSVATLRDRDTGELFF. The sequenced DNA is TGCAGCGTAGCAACTCTCCGGGACAGAGACACCGGGGAGCTGTTTTTT.